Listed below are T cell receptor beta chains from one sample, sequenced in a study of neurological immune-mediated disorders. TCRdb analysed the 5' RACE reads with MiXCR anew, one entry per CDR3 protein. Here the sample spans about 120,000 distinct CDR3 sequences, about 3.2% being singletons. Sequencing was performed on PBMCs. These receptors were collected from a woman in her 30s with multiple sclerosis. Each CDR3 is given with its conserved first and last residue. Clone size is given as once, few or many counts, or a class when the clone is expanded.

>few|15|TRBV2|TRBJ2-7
CASTSHRGGSYEQYF
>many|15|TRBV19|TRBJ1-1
CATAGYGSSSTEAFF
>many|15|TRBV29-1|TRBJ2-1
CSVWGSPSSYNEQFF
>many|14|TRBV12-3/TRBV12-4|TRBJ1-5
CASSQGQGREPQHF
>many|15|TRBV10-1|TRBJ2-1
CASSLGQGFYNEQFF
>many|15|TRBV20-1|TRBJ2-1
CSAPSGLDLGGEQFF
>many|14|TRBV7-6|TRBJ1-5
CASSYGGVHQPQHF
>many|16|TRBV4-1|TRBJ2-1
CASSQDWGGGDYEQFF
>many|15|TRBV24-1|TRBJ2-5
CATSDPRDYEETQYF
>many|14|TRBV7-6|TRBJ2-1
CASSLAASVIEQFF
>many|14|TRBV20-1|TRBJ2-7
CSARDLRGGYEQYF
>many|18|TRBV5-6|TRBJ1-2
CASSFETGTGAFGYGYTF
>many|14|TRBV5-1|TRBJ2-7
CASSPRTGDDEQYF
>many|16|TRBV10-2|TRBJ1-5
CASSDAGDRSNQPQHF